These 15 T cell receptor beta chains originate from one sample sequenced in a study of cytomegalovirus exposure and HLA in healthy donors. PCR primers comprised 60 Vbeta and 13 Jbeta primers. The data were produced by immunoSEQ multiplex PCR, yet TCRdb's version contains in-frame clones alone and is incomplete. The data show about 140,000 clones, nearly 80% seen once. The sample taken for sequencing was PBMCs. These receptors came from a woman between 25 and 40 years old in good health and CMV-seronegative.

The V call is TRBV29-1, the J call TRBJ1-2; the D is unclear. This CDR3 is built from 13 residues. The germline V gene encodes CDR1 SQVTM and CDR2 ANQGSEA. V lost 3 bases, J lost 7 bases, and 15 bases lay in between. The CDR3 DNA is TGCAGCGTTGACCCGGACGATGAGGGTGGCTACACCTTC. Protein: CSVDPDDEGGYTF. Filled out from reference TRBV29-1 and TRBJ1-2, the complete variable domain reads SAVISQKPSRDICQRGTSLTIQCQVDSQVTMMFWYRQQPGQSLTLIATANQGSEATYESGFVIDKFPISRPNLTFSTLTVSNMSPEDSSIYLCSVDPDDEGGYTFGSGTRLTVV.

The J gene is TRBJ1-1, the V gene TRBV5-4, with D uncertain. The V and J ends lost 1 base and 7 bases respectively, with 11 bases between them. The CDR3 covers 13 residues. CDR1 is SGHNT and CDR2 is YYREEE in the germline V gene (reference sequence). The CDR3 reads CASSLRTRDEAFF. In DNA form, the CDR3 reads TGTGCCAGCAGCTTGAGGACTAGGGATGAAGCTTTCTTT.

This rearrangement joins TRBV6-1 to TRBJ1-5; the D gene is possibly TRBD1 (6 bases). V shed 6 bases and J shed 0 bases, with 12 bases lying between them. CDR3 length: 15 amino acids. Per germline, CDR1 MNHNS and CDR2 SASEGT. The CDR3 sequence: CASRSTGISNQPQHF. The CDR3 nucleotides read TGTGCCAGCAGGTCGACAGGTATTAGCAATCAGCCCCAGCATTTT.

The chain carries TRBV4-1 and TRBJ1-3, with D perhaps TRBD1 (5 bases). The CDR3 is 16 amino acids. V shed 2 bases and J shed 4 bases, with 15 bases lying between them. Germline assignment: CDR1 MGHRA and CDR2 YSYEKL. The CDR3 is CASSQHQGILGNTIYF. The CDR3 DNA is TGCGCCAGCAGCCAACACCAGGGCATCCTAGGAAACACCATATATTTT.

This clone was detected only once. V is TRBV30 and J is TRBJ1-5; D perhaps matches TRBD1 (5 bases). V was shortened by 1 base and J by 4 bases, with 5 bases between the two germline ends. CDR3 length equals 12 residues. Germline V lookup: CDR1 GTSNPN, CDR2 SVGIG (reference sequence). CDR3 protein: CAWSGTNQPQHF. DNA of the CDR3: TGTGCCTGGAGTGGGACAAATCAGCCCCAGCATTTT.

The chain carries TRBV2 and TRBJ2-3; 10 bases align to TRBD2. Germline CDR1 reads SNHLY; CDR2 reads FYNNEI. The V segment lost 6 bases and the J segment 2 bases; nucleotides outside the gene matches: 5. The CDR3 spans 15 residues. The CDR3 loop reads CASRTSGANTDTQYF. The CDR3 nucleotides read TGTGCCAGCAGAACTAGCGGGGCGAACACAGATACGCAGTATTTT.

V and J are TRBV18 and TRBJ1-1; tentative D call: TRBD1 (5 bases). CDR3 size: 16 residues. Germline-derived CDR1 and CDR2 are KGHSH and LQKENI. V lost 0 bases to trimming and J lost 0 bases, with 11 bases between them. This CDR3 reads CASSPPTGVMNTEAFF. As DNA, the CDR3 is TGTGCCAGCTCACCACCAACGGGGGTAATGAACACTGAAGCTTTCTTT.

The chain has TRBV7-6 and TRBJ2-1; no definite D call. There are 15 residues in the CDR3. Trimming took 5 bases from V and 4 from J, leaving 15 bases between them. CDR1 and CDR2 (germline): SGHVS, FNYEAQ. CDR3 DNA sequence: TGTGCCAGCAGCCCACGGATGGGCCTATACAATGAGCAGTTCTTC. It specifies CASSPRMGLYNEQFF.

This chain uses TRBV9 with TRBJ1-2; D gene ambiguous. CDR3 length equals 14 residues. V shed 4 bases and J shed 7 bases, with 17 bases lying between them. Germline CDR1 and CDR2: SGDLS and YYNGEE. CDR3 in amino acids: CASSPTSIISGYTF. DNA for the CDR3: TGTGCCAGCAGCCCTACCTCAATCATATCTGGCTACACCTTC.

The chain links TRBV27 to TRBJ1-2, with 9 bases matching TRBD1. Trimming took 0 bases from V and 8 from J; bases not matched to a gene: 7. Per the germline V gene, CDR1 is MNHEY and CDR2 is SMNVEV (reference sequence). The CDR3 consists of 15 residues. The CDR3 DNA reads TGTGCCAGCAGTTTATCGGGGACAGGGACGCAAGGCTACACCTTC. This translates into CASSLSGTGTQGYTF.

This chain connects TRBV6-5 to TRBJ1-1; D is uncertain. V was trimmed by 5 bases and J by 4 bases, leaving 8 bases between them. The germline CDR1 and CDR2 sequences are MNHEY and SVGAGI. The CDR3 has 12 residues. The chain's CDR3 is CASSGTGTEAFF. CDR3 coding DNA: TGTGCCAGCAGTGGAACGGGCACTGAAGCTTTCTTT.

This rearrangement joins TRBV7-3 to TRBJ2-3; 7 positions match TRBD1. After removal of 3 bases from V and 7 bases from J, the junction contained 7 bases not matched to a gene. CDR1 and CDR2 (germline): SGHTA, FQGTGA. This CDR3 is 14 amino acids long. CDR3 sequence: CASSLDRKLNTQYF. As DNA, the CDR3 is TGTGCCAGCAGCTTGGACAGGAAACTCAATACGCAGTATTTT. Together with reference TRBV7-3 and TRBJ2-3, the CDR3 gives the full variable domain: GAGVSQTPSNKVTEKGKYVELRCDPISGHTALYWYRQSLGQGPEFLIYFQGTGAADDSGLPNDRFFAVRPEGSVSTLKIQRTERGDSAVYLCASSLDRKLNTQYFGPGTRLTVL.

This chain links TRBV5-4 with TRBJ2-7, with TRBD1 matching over 7 bases. Germline CDR1 is SGHNT and CDR2 is YYREEE (reference sequence). This CDR3 contains 14 residues. V lost 1 base, J lost 6 bases, and 7 bases stayed unmatched. The CDR3 spells CASSLKQGRREQYF. DNA of the CDR3: TGTGCCAGCAGCTTGAAACAGGGGCGGCGCGAGCAGTACTTC.

This clone was counted a single time. This chain connects TRBV19 to TRBJ1-5; 9 nucleotides match TRBD1. The germline gives CDR1 LNHDA, CDR2 SQIVND (reference sequence). V trimming: 8 bases; J trimming: 4 bases; junction bases outside the gene matches: 12. The CDR3 is 16 amino acids. The CDR3 DNA reads TGTGCCAGTCGAATAACCCCAGGACAGGGGAATCAGCCCCAGCATTTT. Protein sequence: CASRITPGQGNQPQHF.

The chain combines TRBV11-2 with TRBJ1-2; D gene uncertain. The CDR3 totals 13 residues. Looked up from germline, CDR1 is SGHAT and CDR2 is FQNNGV. V lost 2 bases, J lost 5 bases, and 9 bases lay in between. The CDR3 sequence: CASSLQPEYGYTF. CDR3 bases: TGTGCCAGCAGCTTACAGCCGGAGTATGGCTACACCTTC.